The rows below give T cell receptor beta chains drawn from one sample of a study of shared clonotypes between healthy human individuals. Method: immunoSEQ multiplex PCR; TCRdb's copy keeps in-frame clones and lacks some. This sample carries some 2 million clones, roughly 96% of them seen once, and the ten largest clones take 0.1% to 0.15%. Sequenced material: naive CD4+ T cells sorted from blood. Receptors originate from a man between 18 and 29 years old in good health. Each CDR3 is given with its conserved first and last residue. D genes are given only for firm matches. Size tells how often a clone was seen (once, few, many) or the class of an expanded clone, and some rows leave it out.

clone size	V gene	D gene	J gene	CDR3 protein	CDR3 DNA
.	TRBV7-9	.	TRBJ2-1	CASSLAPIYEQFF	TGTGCCAGCAGCTTAGCTCCTATCTATGAGCAGTTCTTC
once	TRBV10-3	.	TRBJ1-3	CAISGSPSGNTIYF	TGTGCCATCAGTGGATCCCCCTCTGGAAACACCATATATTTT
.	TRBV14	.	TRBJ2-7	CASSPMVRGTYEQYF	TGTGCCAGCAGTCCTATGGTTCGGGGGACCTACGAGCAGTACTTC
once	TRBV5-1	.	TRBJ2-7	CASSFQGRSYEQYF	TGCGCCAGCAGCTTTCAAGGCAGGTCCTACGAGCAGTACTTC
.	TRBV10-3	.	TRBJ2-7	CATRERLDEQYF	TGTGCCACCCGAGAGAGGCTGGACGAGCAGTACTTC
.	TRBV4-1	.	TRBJ2-3	CASSQDLGGATDTQYF	TGCGCCAGCAGCCAAGATTTGGGCGGGGCCACAGATACGCAGTATTTT
.	TRBV2	.	TRBJ2-2	CASSPPKTDRLTGELFF	TGTGCCAGCAGTCCCCCCAAGACCGACAGACTCACCGGGGAGCTGTTTTTT
.	TRBV5-1	.	TRBJ2-5	CASSLVGGLETQYF	TGCGCCAGCAGCTTGGTCGGAGGGCTGGAGACCCAGTACTTC
.	TRBV2	.	TRBJ2-7	CASRRDFQYEQYF	TGTGCCAGCAGACGGGACTTTCAATACGAGCAGTACTTC
.	TRBV2	.	TRBJ1-5	CASSEEGGARQPQHF	TGTGCCAGCAGTGAAGAGGGGGGGGCGCGCCAGCCCCAGCATTTT